This is a list of T cell receptor beta chains from one sample in a study of vaccination effects on CD4 cells after COVID-19. TCRdb's table, derived via immunoSEQ multiplex PCR, lists solely in-frame clones and lacks some. Here the sample spans about 45,000 clones, 70% to 75% being singletons. Which antigens these TCRs recognize remains unknown. The material sequenced was CD4+ T cells from PBMCs cultured without peptide, taken before COVID-19 vaccination. The receptors were gathered from a human donor who had a prior SARS-CoV-2 infection. Both conserved end residues are trimmed from each CDR3. D genes are given only for firm matches. Clone size, where shown, is once, few, many, or a class for clones that have expanded.

j_gene	v_gene	abundance	d_gene	CDR3aa
TRBJ1-4	TRBV7-2	NA	NA	ASSLVDGYEKLF
TRBJ2-1	TRBV9	once	NA	ASSVAGGQSYNEQF
TRBJ2-1	TRBV15	NA	TRBD2	ATSRDLLAVEHNEQF
TRBJ1-5	TRBV7-9	NA	NA	ASSRDGQGQPQH
TRBJ2-3	TRBV7-3	NA	TRBD2	ASSSDGGGADTQY
TRBJ2-1	TRBV5-1	NA	NA	ASSSYNEQF
TRBJ1-2	TRBV5-4	few	NA	ASSLTGSRGYT
TRBJ1-2	TRBV7-9	NA	TRBD1	ASSPTGGHGYT
TRBJ1-4	TRBV9	NA	NA	ASSVRGRGEKLF
TRBJ2-7	TRBV12-3/TRBV12-4	NA	NA	ASSFPTGEQY
TRBJ2-7	TRBV7-2	NA	NA	ASSLRIGLRLYEQY
TRBJ1-2	TRBV27	few	NA	ASSSQWGAWGYT
TRBJ1-4	TRBV4-1	NA	NA	ASSQVFSRAGEKLF
TRBJ2-7	TRBV12-3/TRBV12-4	NA	TRBD1	ASSATGVYEQY
TRBJ1-2	TRBV2	NA	NA	ASSEQAQTYGYT
TRBJ2-7	TRBV10-3	few	NA	AISESLTRGSYEQY
TRBJ2-7	TRBV27	NA	NA	ASSPIGAGGELRAGN
TRBJ2-7	TRBV27	NA	NA	ASSFHGGLSYEQY
TRBJ1-6	TRBV2	NA	NA	ASRFRVRDNSPLH
TRBJ1-6	TRBV24-1	few	NA	ATSDEGSPLH
TRBJ2-2	TRBV2	few	NA	ASRGRGTGELF
TRBJ2-7	TRBV13	NA	NA	ASSLRPISYEQY
TRBJ1-6	TRBV3-1/TRBV3-2	NA	TRBD1	ASSRSTGGSSPLH
TRBJ1-2	TRBV10-3	NA	NA	AISESVRGGYGYT
TRBJ1-4	TRBV4-3	NA	NA	ASSQDSGGGTNEKLF
TRBJ2-3	TRBV11-2	NA	TRBD2	ASRSLAGRSTDTQY
TRBJ2-2	TRBV19	NA	NA	ASSMWSQTGELF
TRBJ2-5	TRBV5-1	NA	NA	ASSQWRGETQY
TRBJ2-2	TRBV25-1	NA	TRBD2	ASRLAGDTGELF
TRBJ2-3	TRBV4-1	NA	NA	ASSQERADTQY
TRBJ2-4	TRBV6-5	NA	TRBD1	ASSSPSTGLR
TRBJ2-7	TRBV3-1/TRBV3-2	NA	TRBD2	ASNLAGVHEQY
TRBJ2-1	TRBV2	NA	TRBD2	ASRGLAGINEQF
TRBJ2-5	TRBV5-1	NA	TRBD1	ASSLQGAGETQY
TRBJ2-2	TRBV6-4	NA	TRBD1	ASSAGQGKTGELF
TRBJ1-2	TRBV29-1	NA	NA	SVAGLRYGYT
TRBJ1-4	TRBV5-1	once	TRBD1	ASSWGTDTTTNEKLF
TRBJ1-1	TRBV11-3	NA	NA	ASSLGQNTEAF
TRBJ2-3	TRBV5-4	NA	TRBD2	ASSLSGGPGTDTQY
TRBJ2-5	TRBV5-4	NA	TRBD2	ASSTGLAGGKETQY
TRBJ2-3	TRBV18	NA	NA	ASSLQGGDTDTQY
TRBJ1-1	TRBV11-2	NA	NA	ASSLAGGPRAF
TRBJ2-3	TRBV7-3	NA	NA	ASSPQSASPTQY
TRBJ2-7	TRBV4-3	few	NA	ASSQDHRVGSFVSDEQY
TRBJ2-1	TRBV6-2/TRBV6-3	once	TRBD2	ASSGGPSGVSYNEQF
TRBJ1-1	TRBV6-4	NA	NA	ASREDPPTGNTRNNTEAF
TRBJ1-5	TRBV6-4	NA	NA	ASSDGGLGNQPQH
TRBJ2-3	TRBV18	NA	NA	ASSSGFGLENTQY
TRBJ1-5	TRBV19	NA	NA	ASSPPYNQPQH
TRBJ1-1	TRBV7-3	NA	TRBD1	ASSSYGQGTEAF
TRBJ2-5	TRBV18	NA	TRBD1	ASSPLPGQGRDSQETQY
TRBJ1-6	TRBV27	NA	NA	ASSLSQGISSYNSPLH
TRBJ2-7	TRBV2	NA	NA	ASSPQPGEQY